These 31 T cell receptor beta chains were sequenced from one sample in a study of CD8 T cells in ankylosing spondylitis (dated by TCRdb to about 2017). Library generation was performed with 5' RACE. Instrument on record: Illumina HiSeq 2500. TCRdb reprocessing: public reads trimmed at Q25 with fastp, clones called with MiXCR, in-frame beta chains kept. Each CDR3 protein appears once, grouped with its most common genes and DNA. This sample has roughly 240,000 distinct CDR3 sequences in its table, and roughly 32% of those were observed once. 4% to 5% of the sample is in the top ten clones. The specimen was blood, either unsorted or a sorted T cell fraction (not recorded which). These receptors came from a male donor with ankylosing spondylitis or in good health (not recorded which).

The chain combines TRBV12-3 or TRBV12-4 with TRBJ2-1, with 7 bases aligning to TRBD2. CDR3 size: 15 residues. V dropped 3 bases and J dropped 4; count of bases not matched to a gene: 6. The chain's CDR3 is CASSLGGGGYNEQFF. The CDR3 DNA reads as TGTGCCAGCAGTTTGGGTGGCGGGGGTTACAATGAGCAGTTCTTC.

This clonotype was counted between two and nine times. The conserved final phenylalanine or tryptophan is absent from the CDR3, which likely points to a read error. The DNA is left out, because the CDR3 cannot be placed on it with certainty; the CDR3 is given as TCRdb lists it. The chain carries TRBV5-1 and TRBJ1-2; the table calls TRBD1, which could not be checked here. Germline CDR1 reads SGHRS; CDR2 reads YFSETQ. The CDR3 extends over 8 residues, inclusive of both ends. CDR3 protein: CASRRSAG.

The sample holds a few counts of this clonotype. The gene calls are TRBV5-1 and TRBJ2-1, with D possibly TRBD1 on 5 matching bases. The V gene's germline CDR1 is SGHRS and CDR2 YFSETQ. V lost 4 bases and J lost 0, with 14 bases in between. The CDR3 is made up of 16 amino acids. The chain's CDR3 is CASSKTDRSSYNEQFF. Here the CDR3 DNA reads TGCGCCAGCAGCAAGACAGACCGAAGCTCCTACAATGAGCAGTTCTTC.

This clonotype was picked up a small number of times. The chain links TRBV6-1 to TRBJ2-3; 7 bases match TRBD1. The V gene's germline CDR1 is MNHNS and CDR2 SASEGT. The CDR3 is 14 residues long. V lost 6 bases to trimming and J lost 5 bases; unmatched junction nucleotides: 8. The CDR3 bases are TGTGCCAGCAGCGCCGGGACAGCAAAAGATACGCAGTATTTT. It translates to CASSAGTAKDTQYF.

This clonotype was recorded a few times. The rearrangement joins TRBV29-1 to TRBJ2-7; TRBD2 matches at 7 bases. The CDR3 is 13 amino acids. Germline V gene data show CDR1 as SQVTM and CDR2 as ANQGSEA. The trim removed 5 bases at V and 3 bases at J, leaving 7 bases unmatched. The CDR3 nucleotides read TGCAGCGTTTCGGGGGGATTATTCTACGAGCAGTACTTC. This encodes CSVSGGLFYEQYF.

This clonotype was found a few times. This CDR3 is CASSGDSDNEQFF. The CDR3 DNA reads as TGCGCCAGCAGCGGGGACAGCGACAATGAGCAGTTCTTC. The gene calls are TRBV10-2 and TRBJ2-1, with 7 bases fitting TRBD1. The CDR3 runs to 13 residues. V was pared by 6 bases and J by 5 bases, with 4 bases of the junction left unmatched. The germline V gene encodes CDR1 WSHSY and CDR2 SAAADI.

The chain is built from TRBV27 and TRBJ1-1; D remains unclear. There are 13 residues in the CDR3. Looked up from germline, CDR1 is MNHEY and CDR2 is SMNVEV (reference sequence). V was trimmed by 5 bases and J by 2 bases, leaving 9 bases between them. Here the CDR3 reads CASSPSANTEAFF. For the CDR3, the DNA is TGTGCCAGCAGTCCCTCGGCAAACACTGAAGCTTTCTTT.

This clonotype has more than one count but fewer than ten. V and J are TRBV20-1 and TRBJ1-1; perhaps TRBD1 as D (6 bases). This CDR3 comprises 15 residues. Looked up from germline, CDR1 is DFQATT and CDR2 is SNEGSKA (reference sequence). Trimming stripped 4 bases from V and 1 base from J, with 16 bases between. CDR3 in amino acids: CSATQPQGQNTEAFF. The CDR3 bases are TGCAGTGCTACACAGCCTCAGGGGCAGAACACTGAAGCTTTCTTT.

The CDR3 DNA follows: TGCAGTGCTAGGGACCCCGGGGTAGCCCGAAGCACAGATACGCAGTATTTT. As protein: CSARDPGVARSTDTQYF. V and J are TRBV20-1 and TRBJ2-3, with a possible D match to TRBD2 (5 bases). CDR1 and CDR2 from the germline V gene are DFQATT and SNEGSKA (reference sequence). The CDR3 length is 17 residues. Trimming cost V 3 bases and J 0 bases, with 19 bases left between them.

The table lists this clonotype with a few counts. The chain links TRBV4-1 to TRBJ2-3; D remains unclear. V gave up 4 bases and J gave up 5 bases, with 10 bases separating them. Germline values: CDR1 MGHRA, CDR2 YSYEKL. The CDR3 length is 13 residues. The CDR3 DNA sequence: TGCGCCAGCAGCCCTAGGGTTGAAGATACGCAGTATTTT. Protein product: CASSPRVEDTQYF.

DNA of the CDR3: TGTGCCAGCAGTTACGCCATCCAAGAGACCCAGTACTTC. This sequence encodes CASSYAIQETQYF. The chain carries TRBV6-5 and TRBJ2-5, with D unresolved. Germline assignment: CDR1 MNHEY and CDR2 SVGAGI. V gave up 2 bases and J gave up 1 base, with 5 bases separating them. CDR3 size: 13 residues.

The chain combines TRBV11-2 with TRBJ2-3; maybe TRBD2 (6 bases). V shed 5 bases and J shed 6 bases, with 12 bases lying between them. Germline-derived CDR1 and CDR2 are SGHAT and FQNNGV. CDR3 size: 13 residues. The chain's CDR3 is CASSTPGRDTQYF. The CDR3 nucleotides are TGTGCCAGCAGCACGCCTGGGAGGGATACGCAGTATTTT.

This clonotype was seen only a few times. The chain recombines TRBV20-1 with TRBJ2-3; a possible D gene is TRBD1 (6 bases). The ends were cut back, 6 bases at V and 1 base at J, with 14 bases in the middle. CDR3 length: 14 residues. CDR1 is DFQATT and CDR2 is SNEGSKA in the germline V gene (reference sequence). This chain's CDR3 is CSAPQGLGTDTQYF. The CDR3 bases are TGCAGTGCCCCCCAGGGGCTAGGCACAGATACGCAGTATTTT.

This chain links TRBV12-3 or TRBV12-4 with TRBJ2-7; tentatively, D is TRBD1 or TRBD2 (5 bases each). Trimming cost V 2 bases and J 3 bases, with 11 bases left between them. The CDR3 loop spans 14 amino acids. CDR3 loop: CASSLSAGSYEQYF. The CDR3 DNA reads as TGTGCCAGCAGTTTATCTGCAGGGAGCTACGAGCAGTACTTC.

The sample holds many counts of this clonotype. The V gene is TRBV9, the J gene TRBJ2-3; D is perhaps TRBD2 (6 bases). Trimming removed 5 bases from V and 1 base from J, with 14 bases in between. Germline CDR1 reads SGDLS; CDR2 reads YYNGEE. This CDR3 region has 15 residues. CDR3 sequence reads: CASSDGGARTDTQYF. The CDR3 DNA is TGTGCCAGCAGTGACGGCGGGGCGCGCACAGATACGCAGTATTTT.

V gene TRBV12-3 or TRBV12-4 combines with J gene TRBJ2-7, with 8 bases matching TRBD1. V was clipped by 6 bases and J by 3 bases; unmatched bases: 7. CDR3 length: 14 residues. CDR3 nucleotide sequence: TGTGCCAGCAGCTTGACAGGGGTAGGCTACGAGCAGTACTTC. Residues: CASSLTGVGYEQYF.

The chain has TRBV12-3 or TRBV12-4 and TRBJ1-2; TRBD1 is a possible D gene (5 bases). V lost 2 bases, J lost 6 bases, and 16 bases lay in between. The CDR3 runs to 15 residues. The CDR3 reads CASSLLGRRGNGYTF. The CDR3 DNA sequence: TGTGCCAGCAGTTTATTGGGCAGGAGGGGCAATGGCTACACCTTC.

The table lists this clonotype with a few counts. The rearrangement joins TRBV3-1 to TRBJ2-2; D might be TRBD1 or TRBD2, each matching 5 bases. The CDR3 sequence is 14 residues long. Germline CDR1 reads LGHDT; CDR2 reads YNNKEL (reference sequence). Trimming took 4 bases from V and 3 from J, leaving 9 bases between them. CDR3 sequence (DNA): TGTGCCAGCAGCCTCCGAGGGGACACCGGGGAGCTGTTTTTT. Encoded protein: CASSLRGDTGELFF.

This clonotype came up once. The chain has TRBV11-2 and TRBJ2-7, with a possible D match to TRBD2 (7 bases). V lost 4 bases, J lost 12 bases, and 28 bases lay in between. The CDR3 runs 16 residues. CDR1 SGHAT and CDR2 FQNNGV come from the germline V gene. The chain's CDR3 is CASSWGGGGDFPMRYF. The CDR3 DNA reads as TGTGCCAGCAGCTGGGGGGGCGGGGGCGATTTTCCCATGCGGTACTTC.

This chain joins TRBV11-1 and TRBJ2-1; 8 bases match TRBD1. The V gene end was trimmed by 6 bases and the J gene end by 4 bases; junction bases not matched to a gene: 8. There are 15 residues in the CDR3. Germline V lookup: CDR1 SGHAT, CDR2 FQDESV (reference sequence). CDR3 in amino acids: CASRTDREAYNEQFF. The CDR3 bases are TGTGCCAGCAGAACGGACAGGGAGGCATACAATGAGCAGTTCTTC.

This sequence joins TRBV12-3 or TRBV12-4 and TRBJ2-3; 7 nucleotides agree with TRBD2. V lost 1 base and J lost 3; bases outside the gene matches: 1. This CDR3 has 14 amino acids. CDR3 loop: CASSLDGGTDTQYF. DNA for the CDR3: TGTGCCAGCAGTTTAGACGGGGGGACAGATACGCAGTATTTT.

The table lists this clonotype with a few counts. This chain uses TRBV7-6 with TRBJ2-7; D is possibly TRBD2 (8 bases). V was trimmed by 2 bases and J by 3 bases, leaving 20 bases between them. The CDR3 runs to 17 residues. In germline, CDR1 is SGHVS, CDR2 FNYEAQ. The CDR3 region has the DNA TGTGCCAGCAGCTTATATACGGGGGGGACAGCGAACTACGAGCAGTACTTC. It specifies CASSLYTGGTANYEQYF.

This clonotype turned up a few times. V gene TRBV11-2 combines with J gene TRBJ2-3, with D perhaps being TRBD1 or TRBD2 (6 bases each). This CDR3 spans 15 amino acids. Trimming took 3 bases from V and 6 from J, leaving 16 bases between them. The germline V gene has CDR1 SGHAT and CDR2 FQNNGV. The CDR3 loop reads CASSFTGRTADTQYF. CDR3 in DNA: TGTGCCAGCAGCTTCACAGGGAGGACGGCGGATACGCAGTATTTT.

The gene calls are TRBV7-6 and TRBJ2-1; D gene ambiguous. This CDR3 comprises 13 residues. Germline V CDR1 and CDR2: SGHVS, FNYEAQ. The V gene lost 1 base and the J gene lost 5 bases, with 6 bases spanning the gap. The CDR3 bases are TGTGCCAGCAGCTTAGGGGCAAACAATGAGCAGTTCTTC. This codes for CASSLGANNEQFF.

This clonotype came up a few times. The DNA for the CDR3 is TGTGCCAGCAGCCCCCTAGCGGGGGGCGACACCGGGGAGCTGTTTTTT. Its protein product is CASSPLAGGDTGELFF. V is TRBV6-1 and J is TRBJ2-2; 11 bases line up with TRBD2. The germline gives CDR1 MNHNS, CDR2 SASEGT. CDR3 length: 16 amino acids. With 6 bases clipped from V and 3 bases from J, the junction kept 6 bases outside the gene matches.

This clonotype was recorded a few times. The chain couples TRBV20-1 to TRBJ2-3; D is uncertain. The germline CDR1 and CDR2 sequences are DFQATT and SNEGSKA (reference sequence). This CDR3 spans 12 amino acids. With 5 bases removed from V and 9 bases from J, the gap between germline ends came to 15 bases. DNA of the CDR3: TGCAGTGCTCTCCCGACCCAAATGACGCAGTATTTT. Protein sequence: CSALPTQMTQYF.

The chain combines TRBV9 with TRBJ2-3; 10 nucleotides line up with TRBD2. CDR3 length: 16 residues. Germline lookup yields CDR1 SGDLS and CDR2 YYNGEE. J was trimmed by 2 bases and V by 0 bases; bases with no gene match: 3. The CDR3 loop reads CASSVGLAGVTDTQYF. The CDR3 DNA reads TGTGCCAGCAGCGTAGGGCTAGCGGGGGTCACAGATACGCAGTATTTT.

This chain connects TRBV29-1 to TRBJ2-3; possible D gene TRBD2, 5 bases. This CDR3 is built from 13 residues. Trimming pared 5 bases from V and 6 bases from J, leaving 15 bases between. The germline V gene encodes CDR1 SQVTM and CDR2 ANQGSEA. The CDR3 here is CSVFLPRGDTQYF. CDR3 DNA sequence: TGCAGCGTTTTTCTCCCACGAGGGGATACGCAGTATTTT.

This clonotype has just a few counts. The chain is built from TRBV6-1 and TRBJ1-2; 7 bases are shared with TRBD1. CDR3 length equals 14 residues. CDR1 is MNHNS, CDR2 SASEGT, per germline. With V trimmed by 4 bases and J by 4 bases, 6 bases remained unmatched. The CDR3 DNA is TGTGCCAGCAGTGGACAGGGCCAAACCTATGGCTACACCTTC. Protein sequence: CASSGQGQTYGYTF.

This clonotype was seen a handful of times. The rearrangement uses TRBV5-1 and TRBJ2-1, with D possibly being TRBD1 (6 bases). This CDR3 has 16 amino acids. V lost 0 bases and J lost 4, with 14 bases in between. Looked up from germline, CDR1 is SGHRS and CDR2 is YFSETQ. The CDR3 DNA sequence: TGCGCCAGCAGCTTGGCTGGGGGCAAAGGGTACAATGAGCAGTTCTTC. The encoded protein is CASSLAGGKGYNEQFF. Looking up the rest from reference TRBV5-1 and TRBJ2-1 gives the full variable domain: KAGVTQTPRYLIKTRGQQVTLSCSPISGHRSVSWYQQTPGQGLQFLFEYFSETQRNKGNFPGRFSGRQFSNSRSEMNVSTLELGDSALYLCASSLAGGKGYNEQFFGPGTRLTVL.

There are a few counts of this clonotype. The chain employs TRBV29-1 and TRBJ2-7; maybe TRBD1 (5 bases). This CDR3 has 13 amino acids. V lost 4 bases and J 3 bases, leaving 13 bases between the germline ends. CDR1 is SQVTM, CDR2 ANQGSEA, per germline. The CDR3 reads CSVALDMYYEQYF. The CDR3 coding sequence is TGCAGCGTTGCCCTGGACATGTACTACGAGCAGTACTTC.